This TCR beta chain was captured by sequencing in a study of T cells in Graves' hyperthyroidism and ophthalmopathy. Study-wide results and limits: Ophthalmopathy onset followed model prediction by a median around six months.

The CDR3 extends over 15 amino acids. Germline V gives CDR1 SGHAT, CDR2 FQNNGV. V dropped 10 bases and J dropped 3; count of bases not matched to a gene: 12. Before ophthalmopathy appeared, progressors gave blood at initial hyperthyroidism diagnosis. This clonotype was observed many times. Its antigen remains unknown. From RNA transcripts, TCR beta CDR3 regions were amplified. The HTBI primer set drove a first-round RT-PCR of the TCR CDR3. TCRdb passed the multiplex PCR reads through MiXCR, listing each CDR3 protein once. The table shows 690,000 or so distinct CDR3 sequences, with 15% to 20% occurring only once.

Specimen: blood. The TCR was taken from a woman in her forties or fifties with Graves' hyperthyroidism that later progressed to Graves' ophthalmopathy. This sequence joins TRBV11-2 and TRBJ2-1; 7 positions agree with TRBD1. The CDR3 DNA is TGTGCCACCGCGCGGACAGGCACCCTCTACAATGAGCAGTTCTTC. It translates to CATARTGTLYNEQFF.